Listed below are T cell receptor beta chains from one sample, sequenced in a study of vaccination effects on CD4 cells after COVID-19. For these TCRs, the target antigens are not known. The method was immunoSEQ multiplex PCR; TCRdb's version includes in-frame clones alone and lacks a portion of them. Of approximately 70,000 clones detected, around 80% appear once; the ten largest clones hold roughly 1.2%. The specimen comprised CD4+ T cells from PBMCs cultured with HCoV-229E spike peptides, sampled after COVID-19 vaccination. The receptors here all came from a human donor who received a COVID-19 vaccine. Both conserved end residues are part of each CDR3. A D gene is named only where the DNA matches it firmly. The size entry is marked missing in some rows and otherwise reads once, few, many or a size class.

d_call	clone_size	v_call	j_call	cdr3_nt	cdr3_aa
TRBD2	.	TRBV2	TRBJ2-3	TGTGCCAGCAGTGTTTTAGCGGGGGGGCAAGATACGCAGTATTTT	CASSVLAGGQDTQYF
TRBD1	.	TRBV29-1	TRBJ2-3	TGCAGCGTTGTCCAGCGGACAGGGTCCCTACTGGCAGATACGCAGTATTTT	CSVVQRTGSLLADTQYF
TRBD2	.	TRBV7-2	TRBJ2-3	TGTGCCAGCAGCTACCATAGCGGGGGGATAGCAGATACGCAGTATTTT	CASSYHSGGIADTQYF
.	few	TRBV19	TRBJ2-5	TGTGCCAGTAGACCGTTCGGGAGAGGGGAAGAGACCCAGTACTTC	CASRPFGRGEETQYF
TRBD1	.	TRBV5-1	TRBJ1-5	TGCGCCAGCAGCTTGGGGCCGGGACAGGGAAATCAGCCCCAGCATTTT	CASSLGPGQGNQPQHF
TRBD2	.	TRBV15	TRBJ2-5	TGTGCCACCAGCAGACTAGCGGGGGGTTCAGAGACCCAGTACTTC	CATSRLAGGSETQYF
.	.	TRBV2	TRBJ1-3	TGTGCCAGCAGTGGGACGGGTGGAAACACCATATATTTT	CASSGTGGNTIYF
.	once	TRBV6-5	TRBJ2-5	TGTGCCGCCGCCGAAGCGGCACAAGAGACCCAGTACTTC	CAAAEAAQETQYF
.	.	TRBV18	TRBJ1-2	TGTGCCAGCTCACCCGTGGACAGCTCAACTAACTATGGCTACACCTTC	CASSPVDSSTNYGYTF
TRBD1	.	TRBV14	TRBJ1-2	TGTGCCAGCAGCCAAGAGGGGTCAGGGGGCCGTTATAGACGCTATGGCTACACCTTC	CASSQEGSGGRYRRYGYTF
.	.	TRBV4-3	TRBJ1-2	TGCGCCAGCAGCCAAGATCGACTGGTCACGGGGGCTGGCTACACCTTC	CASSQDRLVTGAGYTF
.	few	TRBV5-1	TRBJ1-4	TGCGCCAGCAGCTTGAGCGGGAGGGATGACGAAAAACTGTTTTTT	CASSLSGRDDEKLFF
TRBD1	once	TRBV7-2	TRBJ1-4	TGTGCCAGCAGCTGGGGACAGGGCCGGTTGCAGGAAAAACTGTTTTTT	CASSWGQGRLQEKLFF
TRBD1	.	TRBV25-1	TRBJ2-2	TGTGCCAGCAGACCGGGACAGGGTACCGGGGAGCTGTTTTTT	CASRPGQGTGELFF
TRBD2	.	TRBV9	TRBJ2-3	TGTGCCAGCAGCCCCCGACTAGCGGGGGACACAGATACGCAGTATTTT	CASSPRLAGDTDTQYF
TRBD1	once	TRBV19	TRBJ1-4	TGTGCCAGTAACCTTTCAGGGGGAGGCGAAAAACTGTTTTTT	CASNLSGGGEKLFF
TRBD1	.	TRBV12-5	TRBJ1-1	TGTGCTAGTGGTTCTCGCCCAGGGGGCACGCTCTCTGAAGCTTTCTTT	CASGSRPGGTLSEAFF
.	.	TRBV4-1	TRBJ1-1	TGCGCCAGCAGCAACAGGGTAGGGGCTGAAGCTTTCTTT	CASSNRVGAEAFF
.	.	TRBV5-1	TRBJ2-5	TGCGCCAGCAGCTTGGACACAGTCCAAGAGACCCAGTACTTC	CASSLDTVQETQYF
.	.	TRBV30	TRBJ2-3	TGTGCCTGGTCTCGGCTGGGGGGCCCCGGCACAGATACGCAGTATTTT	CAWSRLGGPGTDTQYF
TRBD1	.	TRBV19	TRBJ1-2	TGTGCCAGTAGTACCCGGACAGGAGCTAACTATGGCTACACCTTC	CASSTRTGANYGYTF
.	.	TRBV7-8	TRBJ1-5	TGTGCCAGCAGCTTAAACCGCGGGGATCAGCCCCAGCATTTT	CASSLNRGDQPQHF
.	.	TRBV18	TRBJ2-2	TGTGCCAGCTCACCACCGGCCGGATCCGCGAACACCGGGGAGCTGTTTTTT	CASSPPAGSANTGELFF
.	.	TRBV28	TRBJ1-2	TGTGCCAGCAGTTCGCCGGGCCGGGGGCGCGATGGCTACACCTTC	CASSSPGRGRDGYTF
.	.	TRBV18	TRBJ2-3	TGTGCCAGCTCACCAGGGGCGGGACAACTGGCCTCTACGCAGTATTTT	CASSPGAGQLASTQYF